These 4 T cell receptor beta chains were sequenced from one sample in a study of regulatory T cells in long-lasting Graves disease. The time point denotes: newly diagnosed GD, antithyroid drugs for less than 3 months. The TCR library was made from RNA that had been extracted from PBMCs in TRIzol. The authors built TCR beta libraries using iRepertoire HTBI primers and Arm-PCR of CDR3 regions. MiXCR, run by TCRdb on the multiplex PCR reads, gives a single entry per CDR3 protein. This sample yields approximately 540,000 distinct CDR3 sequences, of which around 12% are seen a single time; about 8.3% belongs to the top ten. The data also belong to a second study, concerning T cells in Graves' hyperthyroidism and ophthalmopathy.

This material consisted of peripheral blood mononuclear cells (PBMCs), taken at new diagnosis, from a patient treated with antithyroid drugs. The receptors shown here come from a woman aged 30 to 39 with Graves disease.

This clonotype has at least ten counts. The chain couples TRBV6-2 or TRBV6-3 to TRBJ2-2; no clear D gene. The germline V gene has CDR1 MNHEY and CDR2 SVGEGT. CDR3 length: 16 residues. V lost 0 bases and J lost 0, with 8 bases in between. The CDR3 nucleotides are TGTGCCAGCAGTTACTCGTTGAACCCGAACACCGGGGAGCTGTTTTTT. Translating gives CASSYSLNPNTGELFF.

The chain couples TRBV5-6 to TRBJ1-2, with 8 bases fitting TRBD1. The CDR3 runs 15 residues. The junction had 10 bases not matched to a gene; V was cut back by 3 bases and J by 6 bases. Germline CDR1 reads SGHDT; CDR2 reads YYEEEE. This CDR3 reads CASSSPDRGRNGYTF. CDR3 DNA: TGTGCCAGCAGCTCCCCCGACAGGGGACGAAATGGCTACACCTTC. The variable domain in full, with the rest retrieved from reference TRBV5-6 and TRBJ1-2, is DAGVTQSPTHLIKTRGQQVTLRCSPKSGHDTVSWYQQALGQGPQFIFQYYEEEERQRGNFPDRFSGHQFPNYSSELNVNALLLGDSALYLCASSSPDRGRNGYTFGSGTRLTVV.

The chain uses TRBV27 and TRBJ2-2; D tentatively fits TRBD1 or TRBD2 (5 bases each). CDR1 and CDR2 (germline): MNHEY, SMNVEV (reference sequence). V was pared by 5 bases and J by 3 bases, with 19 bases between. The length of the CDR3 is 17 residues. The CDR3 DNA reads TGTGCCAGCAGTCGCAAACTCTCCGGGACGTACACCGGGGAGCTGTTTTTT. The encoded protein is CASSRKLSGTYTGELFF.

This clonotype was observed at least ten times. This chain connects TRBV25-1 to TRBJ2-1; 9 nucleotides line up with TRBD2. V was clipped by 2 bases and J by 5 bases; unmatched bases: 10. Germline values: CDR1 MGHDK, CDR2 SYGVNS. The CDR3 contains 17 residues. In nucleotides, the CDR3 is TGTGCCAGCAGTGAACTTGAGGGGCGGGAGGGAAACAATGAGCAGTTCTTC. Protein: CASSELEGREGNNEQFF.